This T cell receptor beta chain was identified in a study of Tregs in tolerant kidney transplant recipients. Study background: The nonmyeloablative bone marrow transplants came from related graft donors, with transient mixed chimerism.

Thawed PBMCs were FACS-sorted into unstimulated CD4+CD25+CD127- regulatory T cells, CD4+CD25- non-regulatory cells, CD4 and CD8 cells. As regards this clone: Its antigen is not identified.

Study results and caveats: Antigen-driven expansion was suggested because donor-specific Tregs expanded more than all Tregs in tolerant patients. Tregs expanded with activated donor B cells seemed most donor-specific.

The data were produced by immunoSEQ multiplex PCR, yet TCRdb's version contains in-frame clones alone and is incomplete. The data contain 98,000 or so clones, 85% to 90% of them singletons. There are 15 residues in the CDR3. The ends lost 0 bases at V and 9 bases at J; junction bases unmatched: 6. Germline V gene lookup returns CDR1 LNHNV and CDR2 YYDKDF (reference sequence). The rearrangement joins TRBV15 to TRBJ2-5; 11 positions agree with TRBD2. The receptor was derived from a human donor who received a combined kidney and bone marrow transplant. The source material was CD4+ T cells from blood, sampled before the transplant. Here the CDR3 reads CATSRDRVAGGSQYF. The CDR3 region has the DNA TGTGCCACCAGCAGAGATAGGGTAGCGGGAGGGTCCCAGTACTTC.